This T cell receptor beta chain was sequenced during a study of OX40 agonist ivuxolimab in advanced cancers. On cycle 4 day 1 and cycle 7 day 1, as well as at baseline, blood was sampled. Germline CDR1 MNHNS, CDR2 SASEGT. CDR3 length: 19 amino acids. V lost 4 bases and J lost 0; bases outside the gene matches: 10. TCRdb keeps only in-frame clones here, not all; method: immunoSEQ multiplex PCR. The sample consists of about 91,000 clones, about nine tenths of them appearing once. Material: CD4+ or CD8+ T cells sorted from blood, obtained in a trial of the OX40 agonist ivuxolimab. The source of this sequence is an adult with an advanced solid tumor such as melanoma, head and neck, liver or kidney cancer. V gene TRBV6-1 combines with J gene TRBJ2-1, with 12 bases fitting TRBD2. The CDR3 coding sequence is TGTGCCAGCAGTGTAAGGACTAGCGGGACTCTAAGCTCCTACAATGAGCAGTTCTTC. Translating gives CASSVRTSGTLSSYNEQFF.